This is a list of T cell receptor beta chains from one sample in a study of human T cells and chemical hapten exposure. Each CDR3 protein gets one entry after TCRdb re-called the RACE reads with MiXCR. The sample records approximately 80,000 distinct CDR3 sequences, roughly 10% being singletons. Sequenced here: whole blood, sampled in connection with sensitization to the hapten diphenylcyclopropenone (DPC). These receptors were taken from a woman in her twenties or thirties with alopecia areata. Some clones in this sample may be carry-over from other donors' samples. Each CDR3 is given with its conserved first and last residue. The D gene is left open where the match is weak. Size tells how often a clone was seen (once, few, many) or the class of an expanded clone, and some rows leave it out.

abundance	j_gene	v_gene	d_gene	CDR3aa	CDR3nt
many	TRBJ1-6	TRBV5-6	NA	CASSPGDGSYSPLHF	TGTGCCAGCAGCCCAGGCGACGGTAGTTATTCACCCCTCCACTTT
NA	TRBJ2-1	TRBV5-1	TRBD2	CASSVLAGDYNEQFF	TGCGCCAGCAGCGTACTAGCGGGGGACTACAATGAGCAGTTCTTC
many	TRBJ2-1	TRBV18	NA	CASSPASGDDEQFF	TGTGCCAGCTCCCCAGCTTCGGGGGACGATGAGCAGTTCTTC
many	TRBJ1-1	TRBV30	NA	CAWRRPFNLGDTEAFF	TGTGCCTGGAGGCGTCCTTTCAACCTTGGAGACACTGAAGCTTTCTTT
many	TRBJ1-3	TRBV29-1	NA	CSAGLEGNTIYF	TGCAGCGCTGGGTTGGAGGGAAACACCATATATTTT
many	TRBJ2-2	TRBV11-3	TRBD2	CASAGRILAGTGELFF	TGTGCCAGCGCCGGCAGAATCTTAGCGGGTACCGGGGAGCTGTTTTTT
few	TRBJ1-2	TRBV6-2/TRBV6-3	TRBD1	CASRKDRENYGYTF	TGTGCCAGCAGAAAGGACAGGGAAAACTATGGCTACACCTTC
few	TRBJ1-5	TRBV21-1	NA	CASSKGPDQPQHF	TGTGCCAGCAGCAAAGGCCCGGATCAGCCCCAGCATTTT
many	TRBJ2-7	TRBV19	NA	CASSPSPGPYEQYF	TGTGCCAGTAGTCCAAGTCCCGGGCCCTACGAGCAGTACTTC
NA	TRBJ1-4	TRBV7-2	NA	CASSLERGPREKLFF	TGTGCCAGCAGCTTAGAGCGAGGGCCGCGGGAAAAACTGTTTTTT
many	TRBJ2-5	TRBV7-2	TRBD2	CASSLAVGLAGLGTQYF	TGTGCCAGCAGCTTAGCGGTTGGACTAGCGGGGTTGGGGACCCAGTACTTC
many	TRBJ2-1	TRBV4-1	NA	CASSQEGPGNEQFF	TGCGCCAGCAGCCAAGAGGGCCCGGGGAATGAGCAGTTCTTC
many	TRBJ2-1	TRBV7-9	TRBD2	CASSLGVRGAYNEQFF	TGTGCCAGCAGCTTAGGCGTGCGGGGGGCGTACAATGAGCAGTTCTTC
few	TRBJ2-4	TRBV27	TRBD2	CASRKGASGSNPYF	TGTGCCAGCAGGAAGGGGGCTAGCGGGAGTAATCCGTACTTC
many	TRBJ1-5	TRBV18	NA	CASSPSGTLSNQPQHF	TGTGCCAGCTCACCCTCGGGCACCCTAAGCAATCAGCCCCAGCATTTT
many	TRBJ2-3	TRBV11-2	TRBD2	CASSRLAGSTDTQYF	TGTGCCAGCAGTCGACTAGCGGGTAGCACAGATACGCAGTATTTT
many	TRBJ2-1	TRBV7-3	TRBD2	CASSLSAGNLYEQFF	TGTGCCAGCAGCTTATCAGCGGGAAATTTGTATGAGCAGTTCTTC
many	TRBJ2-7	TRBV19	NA	CASSILGTLGEQYF	TGTGCCAGTAGTATTTTGGGGACACTGGGCGAGCAGTACTTC
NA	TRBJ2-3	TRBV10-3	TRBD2	CAISETSGADTQYF	TGTGCCATCAGTGAGACGAGCGGGGCAGATACGCAGTATTTT
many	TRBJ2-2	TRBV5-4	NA	CASSLEAGITGELFF	TGTGCCAGCAGCTTGGAGGCGGGAATCACCGGGGAGCTGTTTTTT
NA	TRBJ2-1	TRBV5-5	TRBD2	CASSLHGLAGRGGYNEQFF	TGTGCCAGCAGCTTGCATGGACTAGCGGGCCGAGGGGGCTACAATGAGCAGTTCTTC
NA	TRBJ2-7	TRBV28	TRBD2	CASSPIGRKQYF	TGTGCCAGCAGTCCCATCGGGAGGAAGCAGTACTTC
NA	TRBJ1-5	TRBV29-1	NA	CSVIRRRSNQPQHF	TGCAGCGTGATCCGGAGGCGGAGCAATCAGCCCCAGCATTTT
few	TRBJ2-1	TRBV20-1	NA	CSASHPGLLNEQFF	TGCAGTGCTAGTCATCCCGGACTACTCAATGAGCAGTTCTTC
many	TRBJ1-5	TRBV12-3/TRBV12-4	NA	CASSLNLQPQHF	TGTGCCAGCAGTTTGAATCTTCAGCCCCAGCATTTT
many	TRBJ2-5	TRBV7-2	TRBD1	CASSFQGVGETQYF	TGTGCCAGCAGCTTCCAGGGGGTAGGAGAGACCCAGTACTTC
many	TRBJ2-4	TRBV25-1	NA	CASSEREAILAKNIQYF	TGTGCCAGCAGTGAAAGGGAGGCGATCCTAGCCAAAAACATTCAGTACTTC
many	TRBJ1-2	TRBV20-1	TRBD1	CSARDPNPDRVDYGYTF	TGCAGTGCTAGAGATCCCAATCCGGACAGGGTGGACTATGGCTACACCTTC
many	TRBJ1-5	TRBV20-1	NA	CSAPWPAEGPQHF	TGCAGTGCTCCCTGGCCTGCCGAGGGGCCCCAGCATTTT
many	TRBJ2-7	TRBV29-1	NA	CSVDIGIYEQYF	TGCAGCGTTGACATCGGGATCTACGAGCAGTACTTC
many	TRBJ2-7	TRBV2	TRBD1	CASSRDRGGEQYF	TGTGCCAGCAGCCGGGACAGGGGCGGCGAGCAGTACTTC
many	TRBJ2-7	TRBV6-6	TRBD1	CASSYGTAYLSEQYF	TGTGCCAGCAGTTACGGGACAGCCTATCTTTCCGAGCAGTACTTC
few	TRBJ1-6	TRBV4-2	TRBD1	CASSQAETGANNSPLHF	TGTGCCAGCAGCCAAGCCGAGACAGGGGCCAATAATTCACCCCTCCACTTT